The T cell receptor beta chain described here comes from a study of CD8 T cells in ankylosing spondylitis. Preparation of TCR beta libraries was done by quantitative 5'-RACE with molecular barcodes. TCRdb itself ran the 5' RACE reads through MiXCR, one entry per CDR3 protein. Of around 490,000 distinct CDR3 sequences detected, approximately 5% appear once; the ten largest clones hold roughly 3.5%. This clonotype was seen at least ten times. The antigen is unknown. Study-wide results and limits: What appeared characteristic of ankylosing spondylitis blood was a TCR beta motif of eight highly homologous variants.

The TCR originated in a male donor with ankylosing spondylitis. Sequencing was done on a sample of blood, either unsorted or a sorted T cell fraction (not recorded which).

CDR3 region: CASSSQLATRSYEQYF. For the CDR3, the DNA is TGTGCCAGCAGCAGTCAACTAGCGACGAGATCCTACGAGCAGTACTTC. This chain links TRBV7-8 with TRBJ2-7, with TRBD2 identical over 7 bases. V was pared by 5 bases and J by 1 base, with 11 bases of the junction left unmatched. Looked up from germline, CDR1 is SGHVS and CDR2 is FQNEAQ. The CDR3 runs 16 residues.